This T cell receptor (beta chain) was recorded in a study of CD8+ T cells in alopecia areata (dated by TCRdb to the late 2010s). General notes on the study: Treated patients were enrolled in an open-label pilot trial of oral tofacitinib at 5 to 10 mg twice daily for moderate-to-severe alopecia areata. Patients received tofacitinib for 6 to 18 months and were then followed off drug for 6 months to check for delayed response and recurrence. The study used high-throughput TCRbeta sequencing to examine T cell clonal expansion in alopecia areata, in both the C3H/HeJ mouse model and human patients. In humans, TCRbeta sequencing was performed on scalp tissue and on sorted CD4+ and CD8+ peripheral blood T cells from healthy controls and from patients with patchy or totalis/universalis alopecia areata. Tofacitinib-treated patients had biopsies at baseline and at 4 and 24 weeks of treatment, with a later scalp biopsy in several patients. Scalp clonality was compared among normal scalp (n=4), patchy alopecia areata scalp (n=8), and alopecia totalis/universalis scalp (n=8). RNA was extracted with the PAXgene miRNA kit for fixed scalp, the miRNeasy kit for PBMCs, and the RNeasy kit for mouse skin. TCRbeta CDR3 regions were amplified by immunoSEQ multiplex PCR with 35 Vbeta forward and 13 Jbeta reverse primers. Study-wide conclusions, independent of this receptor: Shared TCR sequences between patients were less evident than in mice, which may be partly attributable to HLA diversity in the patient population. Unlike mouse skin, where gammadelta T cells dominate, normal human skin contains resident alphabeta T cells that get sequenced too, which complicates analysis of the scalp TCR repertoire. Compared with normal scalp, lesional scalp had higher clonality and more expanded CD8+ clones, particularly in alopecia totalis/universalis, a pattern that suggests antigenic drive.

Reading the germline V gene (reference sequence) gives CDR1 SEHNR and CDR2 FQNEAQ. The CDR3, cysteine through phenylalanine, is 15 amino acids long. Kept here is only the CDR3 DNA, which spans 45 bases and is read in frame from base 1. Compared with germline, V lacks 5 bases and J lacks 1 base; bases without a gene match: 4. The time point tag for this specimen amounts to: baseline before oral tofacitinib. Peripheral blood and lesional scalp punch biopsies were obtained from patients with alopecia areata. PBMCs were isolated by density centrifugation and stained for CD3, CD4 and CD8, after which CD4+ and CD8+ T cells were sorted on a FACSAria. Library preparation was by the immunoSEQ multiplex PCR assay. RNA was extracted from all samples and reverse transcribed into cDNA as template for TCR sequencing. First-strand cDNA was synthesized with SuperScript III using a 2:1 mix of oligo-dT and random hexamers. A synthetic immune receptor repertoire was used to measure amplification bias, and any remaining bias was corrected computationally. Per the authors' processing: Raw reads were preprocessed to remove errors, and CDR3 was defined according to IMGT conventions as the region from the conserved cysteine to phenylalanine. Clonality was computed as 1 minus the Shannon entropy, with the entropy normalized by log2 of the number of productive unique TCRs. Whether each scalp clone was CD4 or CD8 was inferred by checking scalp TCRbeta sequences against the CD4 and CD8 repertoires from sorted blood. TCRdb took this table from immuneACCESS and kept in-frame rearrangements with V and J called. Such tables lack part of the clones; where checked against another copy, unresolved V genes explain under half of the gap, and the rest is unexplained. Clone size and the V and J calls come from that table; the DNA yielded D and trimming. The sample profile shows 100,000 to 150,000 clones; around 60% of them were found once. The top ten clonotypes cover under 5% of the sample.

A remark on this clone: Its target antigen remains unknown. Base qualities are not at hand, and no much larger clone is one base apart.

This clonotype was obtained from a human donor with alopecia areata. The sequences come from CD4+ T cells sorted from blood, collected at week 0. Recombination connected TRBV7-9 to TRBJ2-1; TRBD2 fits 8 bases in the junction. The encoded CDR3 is CASSAGGESYNEQFF. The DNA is TGTGCCAGCAGCGCCGGGGGGGAATCCTACAATGAGCAGTTCTTC.